The 29 T cell receptor beta chains presented below share a single source sample, sequenced in a study of T-cell memory formation after mild COVID-19. TCRdb re-derived calls from the 5' RACE reads in MiXCR, one entry per CDR3 protein. The repertoire holds some 48,000 distinct CDR3 sequences, roughly 27% seen once, with about 45% in the top ten. The sequencing sample was made of PBMCs or a T cell subset sorted from them (not recorded which). The source of these receptors is a man aged 18 to 29 who had mild COVID-19 (a few samples of this study predate the infection). Cell type and time point are not known.

Within the sample, this clonotype is large (0.1 to 1%). The chain is built from TRBV4-3 and TRBJ2-1; TRBD2 matches 12 bases. This CDR3 comprises 16 residues. V shed 0 bases and J 4 bases; nucleotides not matched to a gene: 1. In germline, CDR1 is LGHNA, CDR2 YSLEER. The CDR3 spells CASSQETSGGYNEQFF. The CDR3 DNA sequence: TGCGCCAGCAGCCAAGAAACTAGCGGGGGGTACAATGAGCAGTTCTTC.

The CDR3 nucleotides are TGTGCCAGCGAGGGCAGGGGAACCACAGATACGCAGTATTTT. Amino acids: CASEGRGTTDTQYF. The chain employs TRBV6-5 and TRBJ2-3; a possible D gene is TRBD1 (6 bases). Germline lookup yields CDR1 MNHEY and CDR2 SVGAGI. CDR3 length: 14 amino acids. Trimming left V 8 bases short and J 2 bases short, with 14 bases between.

The V gene is TRBV5-5, the J gene TRBJ2-3; D not certain. CDR1 is SGHKS, CDR2 YYEKEE, per germline (reference sequence). V lost 0 bases, J lost 3 bases, and 17 bases lay in between. The CDR3 has 17 amino acids. This CDR3 reads CASSLVPAHTTTDTQYF. In DNA form, the CDR3 reads TGTGCCAGCAGCTTGGTTCCAGCCCACACAACAACAGATACGCAGTATTTT.

This clonotype was seen more than once but under ten times. V gene TRBV9 combines with J gene TRBJ2-5; D is uncertain. Trimming removed 3 bases from V and 4 bases from J, with 16 bases in between. Per germline, CDR1 SGDLS and CDR2 YYNGEE. The CDR3 is 15 residues long. The CDR3 region has the DNA TGTGCCAGCAGCGAACACGGGCTGGAAGCAGAGACCCAGTACTTC. Amino acids: CASSEHGLEAETQYF.

The chain couples TRBV18 to TRBJ2-7, with TRBD1 identical over 7 bases. The CDR3 runs 14 residues. V trimming: 5 bases; J trimming: 3 bases; junction bases outside the gene matches: 7. CDR1 is KGHSH and CDR2 is LQKENI in the germline V gene. The CDR3 reads CASSGDRELYEQYF. CDR3 coding DNA: TGTGCCAGCTCAGGCGACAGGGAGCTCTACGAGCAGTACTTC.

This clonotype was recorded a few times. The chain uses TRBV29-1 and TRBJ2-3; 8 nucleotides agree with TRBD2. Germline lookup yields CDR1 SQVTM and CDR2 ANQGSEA. Trimming cost V 0 bases and J 5 bases; bases outside gene matches: 7. The CDR3 has 15 amino acids. The CDR3 region is CSVEDRSGVLDTQYF. In DNA, the CDR3 is TGCAGCGTTGAAGATCGTAGCGGGGTACTAGATACGCAGTATTTT.

This clonotype is a singleton in its sample. In DNA form, the CDR3 reads TGTGCCAGCAAGGGGTACGAGCAGTACGTC. Its protein is CASKGYEQYV. This chain connects TRBV28 to TRBJ2-5; possible D gene TRBD1, 5 bases. The end of the DNA fits TRBJ2-7 better, so the J call may be wrong. This CDR3 contains 10 residues. Germline V lookup: CDR1 MDHEN, CDR2 SYDVKM.

The J gene is TRBJ2-1, the V gene TRBV5-1, with D perhaps assigned TRBD1 or TRBD2 (5 bases each). Germline CDR1 and CDR2: SGHRS and YFSETQ. Trimming removed 4 bases from V and 6 bases from J, with 17 bases in between. The CDR3 loop spans 15 amino acids. Written as DNA, the CDR3 is TGCGCCAGCAGCCTCGAGGGGACGCCGGGCAATGAGCAGTTCTTC. Amino acid sequence: CASSLEGTPGNEQFF.

The V call is TRBV7-6, the J call TRBJ2-3, with D unresolved. V was clipped by 1 base and J by 2 bases, with 13 bases between them. The CDR3 is 16 residues long. The germline V gene encodes CDR1 SGHVS and CDR2 FNYEAQ. The CDR3 protein is CASSLGDGAPTDTQYF. CDR3 nucleotide sequence: TGTGCCAGCAGCTTAGGAGACGGAGCCCCCACAGATACGCAGTATTTT.

Ten or more counts support this clonotype. The J gene is TRBJ1-3, the V gene TRBV29-1, with D maybe TRBD1 (5 bases). Germline CDR1 SQVTM, CDR2 ANQGSEA. CDR3 size: 14 residues. V was clipped by 4 bases and J by 4 bases, with 14 bases between them. The CDR3 DNA is TGCAGCGTTGCAGACCCAGGGCAAGGAAACACCATATATTTT. Translated, it gives CSVADPGQGNTIYF. Filled out from reference TRBV29-1 and TRBJ1-3, the complete variable domain reads SAVISQKPSRDICQRGTSLTIQCQVDSQVTMMFWYRQQPGQSLTLIATANQGSEATYESGFVIDKFPISRPNLTFSTLTVSNMSPEDSSIYLCSVADPGQGNTIYFGEGSWLTVV.

This clonotype was recorded a few times. The gene calls are TRBV20-1 and TRBJ2-1; tentatively, D is TRBD1 (6 bases). CDR3 size: 19 residues. V gave up 0 bases and J gave up 0 bases, with 21 bases separating them. The germline V gene has CDR1 DFQATT and CDR2 SNEGSKA (reference sequence). This chain's CDR3 is CSARDRRWTVDRSYNEQFF. The CDR3 region has the DNA TGCAGTGCTAGAGATCGAAGGTGGACAGTCGACCGCTCCTACAATGAGCAGTTCTTC.

This sequence joins TRBV24-1 and TRBJ1-1; possibly TRBD1 for D (5 bases). Trimming pared 5 bases from V and 2 bases from J, leaving 14 bases between. The CDR3 contains 15 residues. Looked up from germline, CDR1 is KGHDR and CDR2 is SFDVKD. CDR3 in DNA: TGTGCCACCAGTGGCGGGGACCGGGCCAACACTGAAGCTTTCTTT. This gives the protein CATSGGDRANTEAFF.

In this sample, this clonotype turned up a few times. This chain connects TRBV11-2 to TRBJ2-2; TRBD1 is a possible D gene (5 bases). V dropped 5 bases and J dropped 4 bases, with 23 bases sitting between them. The CDR3 extends over 18 amino acids. CDR1 and CDR2 from the germline V gene are SGHAT and FQNNGV. The CDR3 DNA reads as TGTGCCAGCAGCGGAGACGGCAGGGTATCGTCGAGCACCGGGGAGCTGTTTTTT. Translating it yields CASSGDGRVSSSTGELFF.

This clonotype has at least ten counts. The gene calls are TRBV12-3 or TRBV12-4 and TRBJ2-7, with TRBD2 as a possible D gene (5 bases). This CDR3 is 14 amino acids long. Trimming took 1 base from V and 3 from J, leaving 10 bases between them. The CDR3 bases are TGTGCCAGCAGTTTAGGGACTGTTGGCTACGAGCAGTACTTC. Amino acids: CASSLGTVGYEQYF.

This CDR3 reads CASGETGGVEKLFF. The DNA for the CDR3 is TGTGCCAGCGGGGAGACAGGGGGCGTTGAAAAACTGTTTTTT. The chain joins TRBV2 to TRBJ1-4; 10 nucleotides align to TRBD1. The length of the CDR3 is 14 residues. Germline trimming cut 8 bases from V and 7 bases from J; bases unmatched to any gene: 7. Looked up from germline, CDR1 is SNHLY and CDR2 is FYNNEI.

V and J are TRBV2 and TRBJ1-4; no reliable D call. CDR3 size: 15 residues. Germline V gives CDR1 SNHLY, CDR2 FYNNEI. V lost 10 bases and J lost 0, with 15 bases in between. The CDR3 here is CATLGAGSTNEKLFF. CDR3 in DNA: TGTGCCACCCTGGGAGCAGGATCAACTAATGAAAAACTGTTTTTT.

This clonotype was seen only a few times. V gene TRBV4-1 combines with J gene TRBJ2-2, with TRBD2 matching over 8 bases. The junction had 8 bases not matched to a gene; V was cut back by 3 bases and J by 5 bases. From germline, CDR1 is MGHRA and CDR2 YSYEKL. This CDR3 comprises 16 residues. DNA of the CDR3: TGCGCCAGCAGCCAGGCCGAGCGGGGGCGAACCGGGGAGCTGTTTTTT. The encoded protein is CASSQAERGRTGELFF.

The V call is TRBV12-5, the J call TRBJ2-7; 7 positions agree with TRBD1. Germline V gene sequence: CDR1 LGHNT, CDR2 FRNRAP. The trim removed 4 bases at V and 3 bases at J, leaving 12 bases unmatched. CDR3 length: 16 residues. Here the CDR3 reads CASGSPKTGFHYEQYF. DNA for the CDR3: TGTGCTAGTGGTTCCCCGAAGACAGGGTTCCACTACGAGCAGTACTTC.

The table lists this clonotype with a few counts. V is TRBV7-2 and J is TRBJ1-2, with 8 nucleotides matching TRBD1. This CDR3 is 13 amino acids long. CDR1 and CDR2 from the germline V gene are SGHTA and FQGNSA. CDR3 in amino acids: CVGGQGAWYGYTF. The CDR3 DNA is TGTGTCGGCGGGCAGGGGGCTTGGTATGGCTACACCTTC.

The chain recombines TRBV29-1 with TRBJ2-3; D unresolved. Trimming removed 5 bases at V and 0 bases at J, with 6 bases between. Looked up from germline, CDR1 is SQVTM and CDR2 is ANQGSEA. The CDR3 spans 12 residues. Here the CDR3 reads CSVLTSTDTQYF. The DNA for the CDR3 is TGCAGCGTTCTCACGAGCACAGATACGCAGTATTTT.

This clonotype was picked up a small number of times. DNA for the CDR3: TGTGCCAGCAGCACCGGGGGCTCAGATACGCAGTATTTT. This encodes CASSTGGSDTQYF. The chain has TRBV6-6 and TRBJ2-3; D could derive from TRBD1 or TRBD2 (6 bases each). CDR1 is MNHNY, CDR2 SVGAGI, per germline (reference sequence). V was clipped by 6 bases and J by 4 bases, with 11 bases between them. The CDR3 has 13 amino acids.

This clonotype was counted only a few times. J is TRBJ2-5 and V is TRBV7-9, with TRBD2 matching over 11 bases. This CDR3 spans 16 amino acids. V was clipped by 5 bases and J by 0 bases; unmatched bases: 5. CDR1 and CDR2 (germline): SEHNR, FQNEAQ (reference sequence). CDR3 in amino acids: CASSLRLAGNQETQYF. The CDR3 region has the DNA TGTGCCAGCAGCCTTAGACTAGCGGGGAACCAAGAGACCCAGTACTTC.

This chain links TRBV4-1 with TRBJ1-1, with a weak D call TRBD1 (6 bases). The CDR3 extends over 14 amino acids. Looked up from germline, CDR1 is MGHRA and CDR2 is YSYEKL. V lost 9 bases to trimming and J lost 5 bases, with 19 bases between them. The CDR3 here is CASKYDRTATEAFF. The CDR3 DNA reads TGCGCCAGTAAATATGACAGGACGGCGACTGAAGCTTTCTTT.

The chain employs TRBV23-1 and TRBJ2-7; D remains ambiguous. TRBV23-1 is placed among ORFs of uncertain function. V was trimmed by 8 bases and J by 13 bases, leaving 15 bases between them. The CDR3 is 10 amino acids. Here the CDR3 DNA reads TGCGCCAGCCGCCACCGGACGGCTTACGTC. Translation gives CASRHRTAYV.

The gene calls are TRBV12-3 or TRBV12-4 and TRBJ2-3; 7 nucleotides line up with TRBD2. The CDR3 has 15 residues. Trimming took 2 bases from V and 0 from J; bases not matched to a gene: 2. The CDR3 region is CASSLLAASTDTQYF. In DNA, the CDR3 is TGTGCCAGCAGTTTACTAGCGGCTAGCACAGATACGCAGTATTTT.

V gene TRBV19 combines with J gene TRBJ2-7; 8 bases are a match to TRBD1. Germline lookup yields CDR1 LNHDA and CDR2 SQIVND (reference sequence). After removal of 5 bases from V and 5 bases from J, the junction contained 5 bases not matched to a gene. The CDR3 spans 13 residues. CDR3 region: CASSLTGADEQYF. The CDR3 bases are TGTGCCAGTAGTCTGACAGGGGCTGACGAGCAGTACTTC.

This chain connects TRBV7-6 to TRBJ2-3, with D possibly TRBD2 on 6 matching bases. There are 15 residues in the CDR3. The germline CDR1 and CDR2 sequences are SGHVS and FNYEAQ. The germline V and J ends were trimmed by 2 bases and 1 base, with 10 bases remaining between them. The CDR3 region is CASSLLTGGTDTQYF. As DNA, the CDR3 is TGTGCCAGCAGCTTATTGACGGGGGGCACAGATACGCAGTATTTT. The whole variable domain, remainder taken from reference TRBV7-6 and TRBJ2-3, is GAGVSQSPRYKVTKRGQDVALRCDPISGHVSLYWYRQALGQGPEFLTYFNYEAQQDKSGLPNDRFSAERPEGSISTLTIQRTEQRDSAMYRCASSLLTGGTDTQYFGPGTRLTVL.

The chain couples TRBV27 to TRBJ1-5; D may be TRBD1 (5 bases). The V end lost 5 bases, the J end lost 0 bases, and 17 bases lay between the germline ends. The CDR3 has 17 amino acids. Germline values: CDR1 MNHEY, CDR2 SMNVEV (reference sequence). The CDR3 reads CASSGAQGQNSNQPQHF. CDR3 nucleotides: TGTGCCAGCAGTGGGGCTCAAGGTCAAAATAGCAATCAGCCCCAGCATTTT.

This chain connects TRBV6-2 or TRBV6-3 to TRBJ2-5; D gene uncertain. CDR3 size: 13 residues. Germline CDR1 reads MNHEY; CDR2 reads SVGEGT. Deletions cut 7 bases from V and 2 bases from J, with 11 bases between. In DNA, the CDR3 is TGTGCCAGCACCCTGACGGAACAAGAGACCCAGTACTTC. Translation gives CASTLTEQETQYF.